Following are 16 T cell receptor delta chains from one sample sequenced in a study of Vδ1+ human thymocytes. Study results and limitations: Thymic TRG and TRD repertoires appeared highly polyclonal, with Gaussian CDR3 length distributions.

These receptors have no identified antigens. RNA was extracted from the cells and then reverse transcribed. Pooled V-gene forward primers with one constant-region reverse primer generated the CDR3 amplicons by multiplex PCR. TCRdb re-called the multiplex PCR reads with CATT. The sample holds about 55,000 delta-chain clones; roughly 15% are singletons and the top ten take 0.5%. Input material: Vdelta1+ gamma-delta thymocytes from the thymus. Sample subset: FACS-sorted CD3+ TCRalphabeta- TCRVdelta1+ TCRVdelta2- thymocytes. The receptors stem from a boy in the first two years of life who had congenital heart surgery.

This clone was seen a few times. The chain combines TRDV1 with TRDJ1; maybe TRDD2 (6 bases). The germline gives CDR1 TSWWSYY, CDR2 QGS. The CDR3 runs to 16 residues. Trimming left V 8 bases short and J 2 bases short, with 21 bases between. This CDR3 is CALRVRVPSQTDKLIF. The CDR3, as DNA: TGTGCTCTTCGTGTTAGGGTCCCTTCCCAGACCGATAAACTCATCTTT.

This clone was picked up a small number of times. The chain joins TRDV1 to TRDJ1, with 7 bases aligning to TRDD2. The V segment lost 3 bases and the J segment 0 bases; nucleotides outside the gene matches: 19. CDR1 and CDR2 from the germline V gene are TSWWSYY and QGS. The CDR3 is 20 amino acids. CDR3 protein: CALGDPIPTPYRFYTDKLIF. CDR3 bases: TGTGCTCTTGGGGACCCGATTCCTACTCCTTACCGATTTTACACCGATAAACTCATCTTT.

Only a few counts were recorded for this clone. V gene TRDV1 combines with J gene TRDJ1; D is tentatively TRDD2 or TRDD3 (8 bases each). Trimming took 2 bases from V and 3 from J, leaving 49 bases between them. Germline V gene sequence: CDR1 TSWWSYY, CDR2 QGS. This CDR3 comprises 27 residues. As DNA, the CDR3 is TGTGCTCTTGGGGAAAGTCGGGGGCTTAAATCGGGGCCTTCCTATACCTACTGTACTGGGGGCCCCGATAAACTCATCTTT. Its protein is CALGESRGLKSGPSYTYCTGGPDKLIF.

This clone was found a few times. This chain links TRDV1 with TRDJ2; D ambiguous. Germline V gene sequence: CDR1 TSWWSYY, CDR2 QGS. This CDR3 is 19 amino acids long. The V end lost 1 base, the J end lost 4 bases, and 22 bases lay between the germline ends. DNA of the CDR3: TGTGCTCTTGGGGAACCCCACGGGACCCAACACGCGCCGACAGCACAACTCTTCTTT. This gives the protein CALGEPHGTQHAPTAQLFF.

V and J are TRDV1 and TRDJ1, with D perhaps matching TRDD2 or TRDD3 (6 bases each). The CDR3 extends over 21 amino acids. Between the trimmed V and J ends, which lost 2 bases and 0 bases, there was a span of 28 bases. Germline CDR1 and CDR2: TSWWSYY and QGS. CDR3 sequence reads: CALGETAFPYRGTPYTDKLIF. The CDR3 bases are TGTGCTCTTGGGGAAACGGCCTTCCCTTACCGGGGGACCCCGTACACCGATAAACTCATCTTT.

This clone has more than one count but fewer than ten. The chain uses TRDV1 and TRDJ1, with 12 bases matching TRDD3. The CDR3 runs 23 residues. V gave up 2 bases and J gave up 1 base; unmatched junction bases: 23. Germline values: CDR1 TSWWSYY, CDR2 QGS. This CDR3 reads CALGEGEPSSEYWGIPLTDKLIF. The CDR3 region has the DNA TGTGCTCTTGGGGAAGGGGAGCCTTCCTCCGAGTACTGGGGGATACCTCTCACCGATAAACTCATCTTT.

The chain has TRDV1 and TRDJ1; 8 positions match TRDD3. CDR3 length: 22 residues. Germline CDR1 and CDR2: TSWWSYY and QGS. With 0 bases clipped from V and 0 bases from J, the junction kept 21 bases outside the gene matches. DNA for the CDR3: TGTGCTCTTGGGGAACTTTCACCCTCCCGAGCGGGGGATAACGAGTACACCGATAAACTCATCTTT. Encoded protein: CALGELSPSRAGDNEYTDKLIF.

This chain links TRDV1 with TRDJ1; D is unclear. The V gene lost 1 base and the J gene lost 11 bases, with 11 bases spanning the gap. The CDR3 runs 12 residues. CDR1 and CDR2 from the germline V gene are TSWWSYY and QGS. DNA of the CDR3: TGTGCTCTTGGGGAACGCCCCGATGGGCTCATCTTT. This gives the protein CALGERPDGLIF.

On this clone: Other nucleotide sequences from this sample produce the same CDR3. The chain has TRDV1 and TRDJ1, with TRDD3 identical over 8 bases. The germline V gene encodes CDR1 TSWWSYY and CDR2 QGS. The CDR3 is 18 residues long. J gave up 2 bases and V 4 bases, and 15 bases lay outside the gene matches. The chain's CDR3 is CALGGLRLGALYTDKLIF. CDR3 in DNA: TGTGCTCTTGGGGGCCTTAGACTGGGGGCCCTGTATACCGATAAACTCATCTTT.

V and J are TRDV1 and TRDJ1; D is perhaps TRDD3 (5 bases). Germline V gene sequence: CDR1 TSWWSYY, CDR2 QGS. Trimming cost V 2 bases and J 3 bases, with 28 bases left between them. The CDR3 totals 20 residues. The CDR3 bases are TGTGCTCTTGGGGAATCGATCATTCATCGGGTGGGGACAAATTCCGATAAACTCATCTTT. Protein product: CALGESIIHRVGTNSDKLIF.

This chain uses TRDV1 with TRDJ1, with D unclear. V lost 4 bases and J lost 0, with 21 bases in between. Germline CDR1 reads TSWWSYY; CDR2 reads QGS. This CDR3 contains 18 residues. CDR3 in amino acids: CALGGGLRDLQYTDKLIF. In DNA form, the CDR3 reads TGTGCTCTTGGGGGAGGACTGAGGGACTTACAGTACACCGATAAACTCATCTTT.

The genes are TRDV1 and TRDJ1; the match to TRDD3 covers 13 bases. The germline CDR1 and CDR2 sequences are TSWWSYY and QGS. V shed 0 bases and J 4 bases; nucleotides not matched to a gene: 17. The CDR3 covers 21 residues. The CDR3 loop reads CALGELRATGYWGIRSDKLIF. DNA of the CDR3: TGTGCTCTTGGGGAACTACGGGCTACGGGGTACTGGGGGATACGGAGCGATAAACTCATCTTT.

This clone has a handful of counts. The V call is TRDV1, the J call TRDJ1; 11 bases are shared with TRDD3. Germline CDR1 TSWWSYY, CDR2 QGS. J lost 1 base, V lost 1 base, and 14 bases had no gene match. The CDR3 length is 20 residues. CDR3 region: CALGEPAYRSGGYFTDKLIF. In nucleotides, the CDR3 is TGTGCTCTTGGGGAACCGGCCTACCGTTCTGGGGGATACTTCACCGATAAACTCATCTTT.

V is TRDV1 and J is TRDJ1; 11 bases map to TRDD3. Germline CDR1 TSWWSYY, CDR2 QGS. There are 25 residues in the CDR3. Trimming cost V 4 bases and J 0 bases; bases outside gene matches: 31. The chain's CDR3 is CALGVLADLPTWGIRYQCYTDKLIF. In nucleotides, the CDR3 is TGTGCTCTTGGGGTCCTCGCCGACCTTCCTACGTGGGGGATACGCTATCAGTGTTACACCGATAAACTCATCTTT.

V gene TRDV1 combines with J gene TRDJ1; 9 positions agree with TRDD3. Germline trimming cut 6 bases from V and 2 bases from J; bases unmatched to any gene: 19. CDR1 and CDR2 from the germline V gene are TSWWSYY and QGS. The CDR3 length is 19 residues. DNA for the CDR3: TGTGCTCTTGGCTGCTTTCTCCCCGTACTGGGGGAGGGGACCGATAAACTCATCTTT. Translation: CALGCFLPVLGEGTDKLIF.

This clone has only one observation. The chain combines TRDV1 with TRDJ1; tentative D call: TRDD3 (7 bases). This CDR3 is built from 19 residues. Deletions cut 3 bases from V and 10 bases from J, with 33 bases between. Looked up from germline, CDR1 is TSWWSYY and CDR2 is QGS. The CDR3 sequence: CALGDNPTSLPGDWGRLIF. In DNA, the CDR3 is TGTGCTCTTGGGGATAACCCGACTTCCTTACCGGGGGATTGGGGGAGACTCATCTTT.